These 8 T cell receptor beta chains were all obtained from the same sample, sequenced in a study of tumor-infiltrating lymphocytes in primary liver carcinoma. Unsorted bulk tissue of about 20-32 mg yielded co-extracted RNA and DNA. With 400 to 550 ng total RNA as template and a constant-region primer, TCR beta cDNA was made. Slightly modified ARM-PCR, run as three nested multiplex PCR rounds, produced the TCR beta libraries. A C-beta reverse primer and TRBV1-TRBV30 forward primers served in each of the first two PCR rounds, at 9 to 11 cycles apiece. Each CDR3 protein gets one entry after TCRdb re-called the multiplex PCR reads with MiXCR. The sample records 90,000 to 150,000 distinct CDR3 sequences, about two thirds being singletons. The source material was tumor-adjacent normal liver tissue. Receptors originate from a woman in her fifties or sixties with primary liver carcinoma and hepatitis B virus infection.

To note about this clonotype: Here the CDR3 omits its conserved ending phenylalanine or tryptophan, so a read error is the likely source. The DNA is omitted, as the CDR3 cannot be located on it reliably, and the CDR3 follows TCRdb's listing. This chain links TRBV11-3 with TRBJ2-1. Germline V CDR1 and CDR2: SGHNT, YENEEA. The length of the CDR3 is 14 amino acids, counting both ends. This CDR3 is CASSRQNGVEPHFY.

As for this clonotype: This may be a read error, as it is one base from a much larger clone. The chain is built from TRBV6-1 and TRBJ2-3; maybe TRBD2 (5 bases). Germline V gene sequence: CDR1 MNHNS, CDR2 SASEGT. The CDR3 runs 14 residues. CDR3 region: CVTIGLTWADTQYF. In DNA, the CDR3 is TGTGTCACCATTGGACTGACCTGGGCAGATACGCAGTATTTT.

Notes on this clonotype: Compared with germline, one end of the junction differs, possibly owing to a read error. The rearrangement links TRBV4-2 to TRBJ1-2; 8 nucleotides agree with TRBD1. This CDR3 has 16 amino acids. Germline loops: CDR1 LGHNA, CDR2 YNFKEQ. In DNA, the CDR3 is TGTGTCAGCAGCCAAGGTCCACCAGGGGGCAGTTATGGCTACACCTTC. This sequence encodes CVSSQGPPGGSYGYTF.

As regards this clonotype: At one end the junction does not follow the germline gene, possibly because of a read error. The gene calls are TRBV10-3 and TRBJ2-7; maybe TRBD2 (6 bases). Germline loops: CDR1 ENHRY, CDR2 SYGVKD. CDR3 length: 16 residues. The CDR3 is CAISKSIHGGSYEQYF. The CDR3, as DNA: TGTGCCATCAGTAAGTCGATCCACGGGGGTTCCTACGAGCAGTACTTC.

The chain uses TRBV11-2 and TRBJ2-7, with D hard to call. Germline V gene lookup returns CDR1 SGHAT and CDR2 FQNNGV. V lost 8 bases to trimming and J lost 4 bases, with 12 bases between them. The CDR3 runs 12 residues. The CDR3 spells CASFMGRYEQYF. DNA of the CDR3: TGTGCCAGCTTCATGGGTCGGTACGAGCAGTACTTC.

The J gene is TRBJ1-5, the V gene TRBV5-6; the match to TRBD1 covers 8 bases. This CDR3 contains 15 residues. J gave up 12 bases and V 2 bases, and 13 bases lay outside the gene matches. In germline, CDR1 is SGHDT, CDR2 YYEEEE. The CDR3: CASSFQGAGNPLQHF. The CDR3 DNA reads TGTGCCAGCAGCTTTCAGGGGGCCGGCAATCCGCTCCAGCATTTT.

As to this clonotype: In this CDR3 the conserved last residue, phenylalanine or tryptophan, is missing, so a read error is likely. The limits of the CDR3 on the DNA are not certain, so only TCRdb's listed CDR3 is given. The rearrangement uses TRBV29-1 and TRBJ2-1. Germline V gene lookup returns CDR1 SQVTM and CDR2 ANQGSEA. A total of 15 residues make up the CDR3, ends included. This CDR3 is CSVEADRGFYNERFS.

The chain links TRBV29-1 to TRBJ2-7; D perhaps matches TRBD1 (6 bases). The CDR3 has 15 residues. CDR1 and CDR2 (germline): SQVTM, ANQGSEA. With 7 bases removed from V and 10 bases from J, the gap between germline ends came to 29 bases. The CDR3 region is CSAKEVDSYTYDQYF. CDR3 coding DNA: TGCAGCGCCAAGGAGGTGGACAGTTACACCTATGATCAGTACTTC.